The entry that follows covers one T cell receptor (beta chain) sequence. Trimming left V 1 base short and J 7 bases short, with 7 bases between. The CDR3 spans 12 residues. The germline CDR1 and CDR2 sequences are SGHAT and FQNNGV. This sample is drawn from a study of Ad26.COV2.S vaccination and SARS-CoV-2 variants. Method: immunoSEQ multiplex PCR; TCRdb's copy keeps in-frame clones and lacks some. In the table there are around 320,000 clones, 87% of which are singletons. Described treatment: some 20 received Ad26.COV2.S at low or high dose, single or two shots; 5 received placebo; per-sample allocation not given. Specimen acquisition occurred on day 63 following the initial vaccine or placebo injection.

The sample was peripheral blood, taken in a trial of Ad26.COV2.S vaccine versus placebo. The sequence was obtained from a person aged 18-60 years who received the Ad26.COV2.S COVID-19 vaccine or a placebo. V is TRBV11-2 and J is TRBJ1-1; maybe TRBD1 (5 bases). CDR3 sequence reads: CASSLAGVEAFF. The CDR3 DNA follows: TGTGCCAGCAGCTTAGCGGGGGTTGAAGCTTTCTTT.